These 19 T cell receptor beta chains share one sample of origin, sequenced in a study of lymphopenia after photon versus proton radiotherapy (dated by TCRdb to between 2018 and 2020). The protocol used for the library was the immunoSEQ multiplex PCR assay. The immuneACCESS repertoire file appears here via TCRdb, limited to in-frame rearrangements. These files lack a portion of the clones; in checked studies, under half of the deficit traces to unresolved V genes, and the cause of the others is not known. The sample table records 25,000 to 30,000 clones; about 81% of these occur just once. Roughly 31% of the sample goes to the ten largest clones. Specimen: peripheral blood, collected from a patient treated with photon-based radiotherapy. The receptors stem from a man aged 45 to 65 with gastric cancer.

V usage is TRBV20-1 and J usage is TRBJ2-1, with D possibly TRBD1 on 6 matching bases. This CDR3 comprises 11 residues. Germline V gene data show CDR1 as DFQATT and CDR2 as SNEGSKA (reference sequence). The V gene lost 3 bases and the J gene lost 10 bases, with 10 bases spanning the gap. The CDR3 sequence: CSASRGQEQFF. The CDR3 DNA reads TGCAGTGCTAGTCGCGGACAGGAGCAGTTCTTC.

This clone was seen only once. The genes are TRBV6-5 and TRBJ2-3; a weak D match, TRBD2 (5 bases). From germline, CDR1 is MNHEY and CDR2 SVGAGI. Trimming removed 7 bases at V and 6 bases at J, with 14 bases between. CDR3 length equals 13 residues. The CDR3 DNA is TGTGCCAGCACCCCAGCCCCGGGGGATACGCAGTATTTT. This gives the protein CASTPAPGDTQYF.

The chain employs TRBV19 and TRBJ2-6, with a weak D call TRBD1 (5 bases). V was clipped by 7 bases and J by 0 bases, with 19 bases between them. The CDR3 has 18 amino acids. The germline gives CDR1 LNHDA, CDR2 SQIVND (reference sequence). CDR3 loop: CASTELGRVSSGANVLTF. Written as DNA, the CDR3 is TGTGCCAGTACCGAGTTGGGCAGGGTCAGCTCTGGGGCCAACGTCCTGACTTTC.

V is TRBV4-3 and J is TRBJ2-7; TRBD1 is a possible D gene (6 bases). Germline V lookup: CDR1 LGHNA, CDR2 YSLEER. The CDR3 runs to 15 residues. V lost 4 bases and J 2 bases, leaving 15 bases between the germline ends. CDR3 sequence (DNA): TGCGCCAGCAGCCTTCTTCGGGACACAGCCTACGAGCAGTACTTC. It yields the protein CASSLLRDTAYEQYF.

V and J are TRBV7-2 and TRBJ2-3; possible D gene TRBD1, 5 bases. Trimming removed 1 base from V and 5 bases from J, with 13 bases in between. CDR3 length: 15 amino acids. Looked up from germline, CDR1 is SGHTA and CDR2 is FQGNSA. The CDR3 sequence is CASSLGGLDIDTQYF. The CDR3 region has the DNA TGTGCCAGCAGCTTAGGCGGTTTGGACATAGATACGCAGTATTTT. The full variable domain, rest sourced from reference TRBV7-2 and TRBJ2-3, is GAGVSQSPSNKVTEKGKDVELRCDPISGHTALYWYRQSLGQGLEFLIYFQGNSAPDKSGLPSDRFSAERTGGSVSTLTIQRTQQEDSAVYLCASSLGGLDIDTQYFGPGTRLTVL.

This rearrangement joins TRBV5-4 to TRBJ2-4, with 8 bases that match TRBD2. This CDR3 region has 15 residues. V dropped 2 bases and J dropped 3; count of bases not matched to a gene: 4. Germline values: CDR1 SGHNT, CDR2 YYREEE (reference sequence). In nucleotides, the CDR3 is TGTGCCAGCAGCTTCCGGGGGGGAGGCAAAAACATTCAGTACTTC. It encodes CASSFRGGGKNIQYF.

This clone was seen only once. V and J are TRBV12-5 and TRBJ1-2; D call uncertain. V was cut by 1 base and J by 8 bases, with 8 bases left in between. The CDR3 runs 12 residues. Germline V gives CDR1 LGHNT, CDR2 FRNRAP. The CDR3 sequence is CASGLDLFGYTF. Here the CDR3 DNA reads TGTGCTAGTGGTTTGGACCTTTTCGGCTACACCTTC.

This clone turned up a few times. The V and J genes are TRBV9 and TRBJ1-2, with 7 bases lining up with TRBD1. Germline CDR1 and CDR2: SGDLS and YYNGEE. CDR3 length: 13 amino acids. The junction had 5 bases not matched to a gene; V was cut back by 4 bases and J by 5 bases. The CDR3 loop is CASSSRQGYGYTF. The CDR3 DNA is TGTGCCAGCAGCTCCCGACAGGGTTATGGCTACACCTTC. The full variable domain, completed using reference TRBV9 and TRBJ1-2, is DSGVTQTPKHLITATGQRVTLRCSPRSGDLSVYWYQQSLDQGLQFLIQYYNGEERAKGNILERFSAQQFPDLHSELNLSSLELGDSALYFCASSSRQGYGYTFGSGTRLTVV.

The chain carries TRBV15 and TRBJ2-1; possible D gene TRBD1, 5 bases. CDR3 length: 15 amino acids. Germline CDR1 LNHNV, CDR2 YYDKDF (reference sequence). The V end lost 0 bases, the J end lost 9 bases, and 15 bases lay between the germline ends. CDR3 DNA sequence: TGTGCCACCAGCAGAGAGATAAGGGGTGGAGCTGAGCAGTTCTTC. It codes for CATSREIRGGAEQFF.

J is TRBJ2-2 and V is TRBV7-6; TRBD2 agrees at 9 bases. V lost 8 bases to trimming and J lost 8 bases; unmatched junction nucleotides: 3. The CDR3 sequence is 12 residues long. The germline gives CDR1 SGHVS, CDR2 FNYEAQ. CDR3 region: CASSAGGGELFF. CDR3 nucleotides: TGTGCCAGCTCAGCGGGGGGAGGGGAGCTGTTTTTT.

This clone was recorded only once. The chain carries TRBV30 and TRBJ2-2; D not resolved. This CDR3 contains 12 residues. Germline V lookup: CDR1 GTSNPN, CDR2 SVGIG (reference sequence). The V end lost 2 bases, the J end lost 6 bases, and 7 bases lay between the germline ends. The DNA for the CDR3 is TGTGCCTGGAGTCTAAAGCCCGGGGAGCTGTTTTTT. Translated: CAWSLKPGELFF.

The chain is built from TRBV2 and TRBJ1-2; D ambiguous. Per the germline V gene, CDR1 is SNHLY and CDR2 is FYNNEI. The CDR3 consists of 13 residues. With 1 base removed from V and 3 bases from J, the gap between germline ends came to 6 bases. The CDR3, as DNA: TGTGCCAGCAGTGAAGAAAGGGACTATGGCTACACCTTC. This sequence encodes CASSEERDYGYTF.

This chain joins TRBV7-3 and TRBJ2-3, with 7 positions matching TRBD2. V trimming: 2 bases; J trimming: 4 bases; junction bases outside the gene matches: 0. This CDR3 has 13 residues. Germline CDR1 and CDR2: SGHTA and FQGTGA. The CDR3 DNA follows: TGTGCCAGCAGCTTAGGGGGGGCAGATACGCAGTATTTT. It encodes CASSLGGADTQYF.

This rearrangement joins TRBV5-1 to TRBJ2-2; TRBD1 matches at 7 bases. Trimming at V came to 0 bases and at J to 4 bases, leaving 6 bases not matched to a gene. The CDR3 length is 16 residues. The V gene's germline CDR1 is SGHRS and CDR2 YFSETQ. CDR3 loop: CASSLGQGSFTGELFF. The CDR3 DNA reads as TGCGCCAGCAGCTTGGGACAGGGTAGTTTCACCGGGGAGCTGTTTTTT.

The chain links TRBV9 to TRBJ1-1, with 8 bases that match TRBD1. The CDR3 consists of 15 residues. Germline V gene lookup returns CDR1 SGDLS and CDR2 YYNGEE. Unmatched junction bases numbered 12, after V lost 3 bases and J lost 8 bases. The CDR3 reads CASSATGQGGSEAFF. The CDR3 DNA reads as TGTGCCAGCAGCGCTACCGGACAGGGTGGATCGGAAGCTTTCTTT. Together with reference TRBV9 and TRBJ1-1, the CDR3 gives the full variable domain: DSGVTQTPKHLITATGQRVTLRCSPRSGDLSVYWYQQSLDQGLQFLIQYYNGEERAKGNILERFSAQQFPDLHSELNLSSLELGDSALYFCASSATGQGGSEAFFGQGTRLTVV.

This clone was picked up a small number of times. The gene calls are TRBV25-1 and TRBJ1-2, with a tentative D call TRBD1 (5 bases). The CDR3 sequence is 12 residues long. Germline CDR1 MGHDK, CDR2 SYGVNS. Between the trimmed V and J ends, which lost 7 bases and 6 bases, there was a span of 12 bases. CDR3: CASTSGPDGYTF. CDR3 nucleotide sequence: TGTGCCAGCACCTCGGGGCCGGATGGCTACACCTTC.

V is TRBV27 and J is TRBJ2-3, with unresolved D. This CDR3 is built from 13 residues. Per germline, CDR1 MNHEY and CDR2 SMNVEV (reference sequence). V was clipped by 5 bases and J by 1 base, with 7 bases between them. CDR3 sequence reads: CASSPFGTDTQYF. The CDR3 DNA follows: TGTGCCAGCAGTCCCTTCGGCACAGATACGCAGTATTTT.

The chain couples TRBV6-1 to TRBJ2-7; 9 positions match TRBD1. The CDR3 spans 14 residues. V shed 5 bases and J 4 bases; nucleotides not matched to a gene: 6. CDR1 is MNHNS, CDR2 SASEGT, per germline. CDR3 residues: CASSKGQGTYEQYV. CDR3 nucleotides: TGTGCCAGCAGTAAAGGACAGGGGACTTACGAGCAGTACGTC.

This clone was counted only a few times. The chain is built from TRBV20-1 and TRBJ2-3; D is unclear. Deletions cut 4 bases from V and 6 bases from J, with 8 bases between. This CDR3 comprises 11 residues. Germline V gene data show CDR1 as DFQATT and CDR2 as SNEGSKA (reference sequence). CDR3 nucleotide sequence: TGCAGTGCTACCGTTTCTGATACGCAGTATTTT. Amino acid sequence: CSATVSDTQYF.